A selection of T cell receptor beta chains follows, all from one sample in a study of response to subunit inactivated influenza vaccine. Each CDR3 protein is one row after TCRdb ran MiXCR on the RT-PCR reads. This table holds about 620,000 distinct CDR3 sequences, about 11% found once. The data were also submitted as part of a second study, on T cells expressing NK-cell markers.

The specimen was PBMCs from blood, collected on the day of vaccination. The receptors come from a man in his forties or fifties who received an inactivated influenza vaccine. CDR3s include the opening cysteine and the closing phenylalanine or tryptophan. Each record gives: J gene, clone size, D gene, V gene, CDR3 length, CDR3 DNA, CDR3 protein. A D gene is named only where the DNA matches it firmly. Some rows have no size entry. The others give once, few or many, or a class for an expanded clone.

J: TRBJ2-7
size: .
D: TRBD2
V: TRBV3-1
length: 15
DNA: TGTGCCAGCAGCGCCCGGGGGGGCTCCTACAATGAGCAGTACTTC
CDR3: CASSARGGSYNEQYF

J: TRBJ2-1
size: .
D: TRBD2
V: TRBV7-3
length: 21
DNA: TGTGCCAGCAGCTTAAACCCTGGGACTAGCGGGAGCCCCGGCTCCTACAATGAGCAGTTCTTC
CDR3: CASSLNPGTSGSPGSYNEQFF

J: TRBJ1-3
size: .
D: .
V: TRBV7-8
length: 15
DNA: TGTGCCAGCAGTCGGGACGCTTACTCTGGAAACACCATATATTTT
CDR3: CASSRDAYSGNTIYF

J: TRBJ2-1
size: few
D: .
V: TRBV7-6
length: 16
DNA: TGTGCCAGCAGCTTAGGATCAGAGACAGACTCTAATGAGCAGTTCTTC
CDR3: CASSLGSETDSNEQFF

J: TRBJ2-2
size: few
D: .
V: TRBV5-1
length: 15
DNA: TGCGCCAGCAGCGGAGGGACAGTGAACACCGGGGAGCTGTTTTTT
CDR3: CASSGGTVNTGELFF

J: TRBJ1-6
size: .
D: TRBD1
V: TRBV20-1
length: 14
DNA: TGCAGTGCTAGAGGGACAGGACAAATCTGGGCCCTCCACTTT
CDR3: CSARGTGQIWALHF

J: TRBJ2-3
size: few
D: TRBD2
V: TRBV4-1
length: 16
DNA: TGCGCCAGCAGCCAAGAACCTAGCGGGATCACAGATACGCAGTATTTT
CDR3: CASSQEPSGITDTQYF

J: TRBJ2-5
size: .
D: .
V: TRBV7-6
length: 15
DNA: TGTGCCAGCAGCTTATCGTATGGGGCCCTCCCGACCCAGTACTTC
CDR3: CASSLSYGALPTQYF

J: TRBJ2-3
size: few
D: TRBD2
V: TRBV5-1
length: 16
DNA: TGCGCCAGCAGCTTACGACTAGCGGCGAGCACAGATACGCAGTATTTT
CDR3: CASSLRLAASTDTQYF

J: TRBJ2-1
size: few
D: TRBD2
V: TRBV12-3/TRBV12-4
length: 18
DNA: TGTGCCAGCAGTTGGTATAGCGGGGGGCCTAGTACCTACAATGAGCAGTTCTTC
CDR3: CASSWYSGGPSTYNEQFF

J: TRBJ2-7
size: few
D: TRBD2
V: TRBV6-1
length: 14
DNA: TGTGCCAGCAATCGACTAGCGGGTCCAGACGAGCAGTACTTC
CDR3: CASNRLAGPDEQYF

J: TRBJ2-3
size: .
D: .
V: TRBV5-1
length: 14
DNA: TGCGCCAGCGGCGACAGCCGGCTCACAGATACGCAGTATTTT
CDR3: CASGDSRLTDTQYF

J: TRBJ2-1
size: many
D: .
V: TRBV9
length: 15
DNA: TGTGCCAGCAGCGTAGGGGCGAATTCCTACAATGAGCAGTTCTTC
CDR3: CASSVGANSYNEQFF

J: TRBJ1-4
size: .
D: .
V: TRBV4-1
length: 15
DNA: TGCGCCAGCAGCCTCCTGGGGTCCTCTAATGAAAAACTGTTTTTT
CDR3: CASSLLGSSNEKLFF

J: TRBJ1-2
size: .
D: .
V: TRBV6-6
length: 12
DNA: TGTGCCAGCAGCCAAAGAGAGGATGGCTACACCTTC
CDR3: CASSQREDGYTF

J: TRBJ2-1
size: few
D: TRBD2
V: TRBV7-9
length: 17
DNA: TGTGCCAGCAGCCCGCCGCCGCGGCTAGCGGTCTACAATGAGCAGTTCTTC
CDR3: CASSPPPRLAVYNEQFF

J: TRBJ2-7
size: few
D: .
V: TRBV7-8
length: 16
DNA: TGTGCCAGCAGCTTAGGAAGGCGGGACGGAACCTACGAGCAGTACTTC
CDR3: CASSLGRRDGTYEQYF

J: TRBJ2-2
size: few
D: .
V: TRBV11-2
length: 15
DNA: TGTGCCAGCAGCTTAGCAGCGGTGAACACCGGGGAGCTGTTTTTT
CDR3: CASSLAAVNTGELFF

J: TRBJ2-2
size: many
D: .
V: TRBV2
length: 13
DNA: .
CDR3: CASTEGPPGSCFF

J: TRBJ2-1
size: many
D: .
V: TRBV6-5
length: 12
DNA: TGTGCCAGCAGTTACTCGGGGATTGAGCAGTTCTTC
CDR3: CASSYSGIEQFF

J: TRBJ2-1
size: few
D: .
V: TRBV28
length: 18
DNA: TGTGCCAGCACCTTAAGTCCCCCGGGTAGCAGCGTTTTTCATGAGCAGTTCTTC
CDR3: CASTLSPPGSSVFHEQFF

J: TRBJ1-1
size: few
D: TRBD1
V: TRBV12-3/TRBV12-4
length: 14
DNA: TGTGCCAGCAGTCCTAGACAGGGACGCACTGAAGCTTTCTTT
CDR3: CASSPRQGRTEAFF

J: TRBJ2-7
size: .
D: .
V: TRBV10-3
length: 13
DNA: TGTGCCATCAGCGAGACGGGGACCTACGAGCAGTACTTC
CDR3: CAISETGTYEQYF

J: TRBJ2-3
size: .
D: .
V: TRBV27
length: 14
DNA: TGTGCCAGTGCGGACGCCGGCGGTTTGAATACGCAGTATTTT
CDR3: CASADAGGLNTQYF

J: TRBJ2-3
size: .
D: TRBD2
V: TRBV20-1
length: 15
DNA: TGCAGTGCTAGCGGACTAGCGGGGACCACAGATACGCAGTATTTT
CDR3: CSASGLAGTTDTQYF

J: TRBJ2-5
size: few
D: TRBD1
V: TRBV5-1
length: 15
DNA: TGCGCCAGCAGCTTAACCCCGGGACAGACGGAGACCCAGTACTTC
CDR3: CASSLTPGQTETQYF

J: TRBJ2-2
size: few
D: TRBD1
V: TRBV20-1
length: 14
DNA: TGCAGTGCTAGGCAGGGGGCCGGCACCGGGGAGCTGTTTTTT
CDR3: CSARQGAGTGELFF

J: TRBJ2-4
size: few
D: .
V: TRBV28
length: 13
DNA: TGTGCCAGCAGTAAACCGCGTGGGGACATTCAGTACTTC
CDR3: CASSKPRGDIQYF

J: TRBJ2-2
size: .
D: .
V: TRBV6-2/TRBV6-3
length: 15
DNA: TGTGCCAGCAGTTACTTGCTAGTTCGCACCGGGGAGCTGTTTTTT
CDR3: CASSYLLVRTGELFF

J: TRBJ1-1
size: few
D: .
V: TRBV3-1
length: 11
DNA: TGTGCCAGCAGCTTTACAGGGACGGCTTTCTTT
CDR3: CASSFTGTAFF

J: TRBJ2-5
size: many
D: .
V: TRBV24-1
length: 15
DNA: TGTGCCACCAGTGATTTGCACACTCCACAAGAGACCCAGTACTTC
CDR3: CATSDLHTPQETQYF

J: TRBJ2-4
size: .
D: TRBD2
V: TRBV5-1
length: 18
DNA: TGCGCCAGCAGCTTGGCCTTTTATAAGTCGCGGGGAGGGAACATTCAGTACTTC
CDR3: CASSLAFYKSRGGNIQYF

J: TRBJ1-5
size: .
D: .
V: TRBV12-3/TRBV12-4
length: 14
DNA: TGTGCCAGCAGTTTCTCCAGGGGAAATCAGCCCCAGCATTTT
CDR3: CASSFSRGNQPQHF

J: TRBJ1-1
size: few
D: .
V: TRBV27
length: 15
DNA: TGTGCCAGCAGTCCACGTGGGTTCATGAACACTGAAGCTTTCTTT
CDR3: CASSPRGFMNTEAFF

J: TRBJ2-7
size: many
D: .
V: TRBV12-3/TRBV12-4
length: 14
DNA: TGTGCCAGCAGTCCTCCGGGACACCGCTACGAGCAGTACTTC
CDR3: CASSPPGHRYEQYF

J: TRBJ2-3
size: few
D: TRBD1
V: TRBV28
length: 14
DNA: TGTGCCACTATCGCAGGGGGCGGCACAGATACGCAGTATTTT
CDR3: CATIAGGGTDTQYF

J: TRBJ1-1
size: .
D: .
V: TRBV7-8
length: 13
DNA: TGTGCCAGCAGCATGGGCACGAACACTGAAGCTTTCTTT
CDR3: CASSMGTNTEAFF

J: TRBJ2-1
size: few
D: .
V: TRBV6-1
length: 15
DNA: TGTGCCAGCAGCAAAGGGCCGGGAGCAGGCAATGAGCAGTTCTTC
CDR3: CASSKGPGAGNEQFF

J: TRBJ2-7
size: .
D: .
V: TRBV11-2
length: 14
DNA: TGTGCCAGCAGCTTAGTCCCCCACAGTTTCGAGCAGTACTTC
CDR3: CASSLVPHSFEQYF

J: TRBJ2-5
size: many
D: .
V: TRBV4-3
length: 14
DNA: TGCGCCAGCAGCCAAGATAGGGGAGTGGAGACCCAGTACTTC
CDR3: CASSQDRGVETQYF

J: TRBJ2-2
size: few
D: .
V: TRBV10-1
length: 13
DNA: TGCGCCAGCAGGAGCCTGAACACCGGGGAGCTGTTTTTT
CDR3: CASRSLNTGELFF